Sequencing of this T cell receptor (beta chain) was carried out in a study of vaccination effects on CD4 cells after COVID-19. About the study: A density of around 2 million PBMC per well was used; these cells were cultured with about 10 IU/ml IL-2 and approximately 10 ug/ml peptides. Notes on the study in general: Late after vaccination, infection- and vaccine-induced clones showed marked clonal contraction. The authors studied few convalescent patients and collected no early post-infection timepoints.

CD4+ T cells were isolated after around 9 days of culture. Vaccine administered to participants consisted of two doses of either BNT162b2 or mRNA-1273. Half of the medium was exchanged for IL-2 medium on both days 3 and 7. TCRdb's table, derived via immunoSEQ multiplex PCR, lists solely in-frame clones and lacks some. The table includes about 71,000 clones, less than 85% detected once. The germline V gene encodes CDR1 MDHEN and CDR2 SYDVKM. The CDR3 consists of 14 residues. V was cut by 6 bases and J by 4 bases, with 15 bases left in between. Only a few counts were recorded for this clone. The antigen is unknown.

The chain recombines TRBV28 with TRBJ1-1, with D perhaps matching TRBD1 (6 bases). Material: CD4+ T cells from PBMCs cultured without peptide, obtained after COVID-19 vaccination. The sequence came from a human donor who received a COVID-19 vaccine. The CDR3 spells CASRKGGVSTEAFF. The CDR3 region has the DNA TGTGCCAGCAGGAAAGGGGGGGTTAGCACTGAAGCTTTCTTT. Drawing the rest from reference TRBV28 and TRBJ1-1, the complete variable domain is DVKVTQSSRYLVKRTGEKVFLECVQDMDHENMFWYRQDPGLGLRLIYFSYDVKMKEKGDIPEGYSVSREKKERFSLILESASTNQTSMYLCASRKGGVSTEAFFGQGTRLTVV.